Given below is one TCR beta chain in context. The sample comes from a study of OX40 agonist ivuxolimab in advanced cancers. The germline CDR1 and CDR2 sequences are KGHSH and LQKENI. V gave up 2 bases and J gave up 2 bases, with 12 bases separating them. The length of the CDR3 is 15 residues. Assay used: immunoSEQ multiplex PCR; TCRdb lists only in-frame clones, some missing. The sample consists of about 40,000 clones, more than 70% of them appearing once. This sample comprised CD4+ or CD8+ T cells sorted from blood, obtained in a trial of the OX40 agonist ivuxolimab. V is TRBV18 and J is TRBJ1-1, with D perhaps TRBD1 (6 bases). This TCR derives from an adult with an advanced solid tumor such as melanoma, head and neck, liver or kidney cancer. The DNA of the CDR3 is TGTGCCAGCTCACCAGGCGGACAGCCCAACACTGAAGCTTTCTTT. Amino acid sequence: CASSPGGQPNTEAFF.